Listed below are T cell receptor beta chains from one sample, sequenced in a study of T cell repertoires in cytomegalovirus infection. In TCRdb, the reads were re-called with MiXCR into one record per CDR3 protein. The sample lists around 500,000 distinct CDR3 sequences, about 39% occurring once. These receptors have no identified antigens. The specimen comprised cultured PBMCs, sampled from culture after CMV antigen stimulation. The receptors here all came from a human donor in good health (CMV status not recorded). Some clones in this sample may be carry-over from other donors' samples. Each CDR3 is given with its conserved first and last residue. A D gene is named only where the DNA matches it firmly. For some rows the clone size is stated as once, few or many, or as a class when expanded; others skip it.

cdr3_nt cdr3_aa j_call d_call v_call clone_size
TGTGCCAGCGAAACGATCGGACACCTAGATCAGCCCCAGCATTTT CASETIGHLDQPQHF TRBJ1-5 . TRBV6-2/TRBV6-3 .
TGTGCCAGCAGTCCCATCGCGGGGAGAAACGGTCAGCCCCAGCATTTT CASSPIAGRNGQPQHF TRBJ1-5 . TRBV28 .
TGCGCCAGCAGTGAGTCAGGGTCAGGGCGCGAGCAGTACTTC CASSESGSGREQYF TRBJ2-7 . TRBV10-1 few
TGTGCCAGCAGTTACTCGCAGGGGACCACAGATACGCAGTATTTT CASSYSQGTTDTQYF TRBJ2-3 . TRBV6-2/TRBV6-3 .
TGTGCCAGCAGTTTGCCCAGGATGCTACAGTTCTTC CASSLPRMLQFF TRBJ2-1 . TRBV27 few
TGTGCCAGCAGTTTTGGAACTAGTGAGAACATTCAGTACTTC CASSFGTSENIQYF TRBJ2-4 . TRBV12-3/TRBV12-4 .
TGTGCCAGCAGCTTGTCTAGCGGGGGTGCGAATGAGCAGTTCTTC CASSLSSGGANEQFF TRBJ2-1 TRBD2 TRBV5-3 .
TGTGCCAGCAGCTCAACCCGCACAGATACGCAGTATTTT CASSSTRTDTQYF TRBJ2-3 . TRBV7-2 few
TGTGCCAGCATTCGGGACTTCGGGCAGCCCCAGCATTTT CASIRDFGQPQHF TRBJ1-5 . TRBV6-1 .
TGCGCCAGCAGCCAGGGACAACCAACATATGGCTACACCTTC CASSQGQPTYGYTF TRBJ1-2 . TRBV5-1 .
TGTGCCAGTAGCCCGGACAGGGGGAGCACTGAAGCTTTCTTT CASSPDRGSTEAFF TRBJ1-1 TRBD1 TRBV19 .
TGTGCCAGCAGCCCATCCCCGGGACAGGAGCCCTACGAGCAGTACTTC CASSPSPGQEPYEQYF TRBJ2-7 TRBD1 TRBV9 few
TGTGCCAGCAGTGTCGTCGGGGAGACCCAGTACTTC CASSVVGETQYF TRBJ2-5 . TRBV2 .
TGTGCCAGCAGGCGGGGACTAGCGGGAGGGTCAGATACGCAGTATTTT CASRRGLAGGSDTQYF TRBJ2-3 TRBD2 TRBV6-8 .
TGTGCCAGCAGCGCGCAGGGGGAGGGTTCCCCGGTCATTAGCAATCAGCCCCAGCATTTT CASSAQGEGSPVISNQPQHF TRBJ1-5 TRBD1 TRBV11-2 .
TGTGCCAGCAGCTGGTTCGGGGGGAACTACGAGCAGTACTTC CASSWFGGNYEQYF TRBJ2-7 TRBD2 TRBV7-4 once
TGTGCCAGCAGTGGACAGGGGAAGGACTACGAGCAGTACTTC CASSGQGKDYEQYF TRBJ2-7 TRBD1 TRBV6-1 few
TGTGCCAGCAGTTTATCCGAAAGCGGGACCTACAATGAGCAGTTCTTC CASSLSESGTYNEQFF TRBJ2-1 TRBD2 TRBV27 few
TGTGCCAGCAGTTTGGAGTCCCCAGTAGATGGGCTAGCGGGAGTCACAGATACGCAGTATTTT CASSLESPVDGLAGVTDTQYF TRBJ2-3 TRBD2 TRBV27 .
TGTGCCAGCAGCTTATTAGCTAGAAATACTGAGCAGTTCTTC CASSLLARNTEQFF TRBJ2-1 . TRBV7-2 .
TGTGCCAGCAGTTCTTTGGCAGTGTACGAGCAGTACTTC CASSSLAVYEQYF TRBJ2-7 . TRBV27 .
TGCGCCAGCAGTCAATCGGCCGCGAGAGAGACCCAGTACTTC CASSQSAARETQYF TRBJ2-5 . TRBV23-1 .
TGTGCCAGCAGCTTTCAGGGGTCGGGATACAATGAGCAGTTCTTC CASSFQGSGYNEQFF TRBJ2-1 . TRBV7-2 .
TGTGCCAGCAGCTTTGGACTAGGGGGCGAGCAGTACTTC CASSFGLGGEQYF TRBJ2-7 . TRBV5-4 few
TGTGCCAGCAGCGCTCGGGACAGGGGTGTTGCAGATACGCAGTATTTT CASSARDRGVADTQYF TRBJ2-3 TRBD1 TRBV9 once